The 6 T cell receptor beta chains below all came from one sample that was sequenced in a study of cytomegalovirus exposure and HLA in healthy donors. Researchers ran the PCR with 60 Vbeta and 13 Jbeta primers. This table comes from immunoSEQ multiplex PCR, and its TCRdb copy is limited to in-frame clones, with some not included. This sample yields about 110,000 clones, of which about an eighth are seen a single time; about a sixth belongs to the top ten. The sequenced sample was PBMCs. The receptors here all came from a middle-aged man in good health and CMV-seropositive.

This clone appeared a few times. The J gene is TRBJ2-1, the V gene TRBV27; TRBD2 might be the D (5 bases). The V end was cut by 3 bases, the J end by 8 bases, with 17 bases between. The germline CDR1 and CDR2 sequences are MNHEY and SMNVEV (reference sequence). CDR3 length: 15 residues. The CDR3 sequence is CASSFGAGGLDEQFF. Written as DNA, the CDR3 is TGTGCCAGCAGTTTTGGAGCTGGAGGTCTGGATGAGCAGTTCTTC.

This clone was found a few times. The chain recombines TRBV15 with TRBJ2-5; 14 bases map to TRBD2. Germline values: CDR1 LNHNV, CDR2 YYDKDF (reference sequence). This CDR3 spans 17 amino acids. The ends lost 5 bases at V and 4 bases at J; junction bases unmatched: 9. In DNA, the CDR3 is TGTGCCACCAGCTCCGGACTAGCGGGAGGAAAGTTAGAGACCCAGTACTTC. Translating it yields CATSSGLAGGKLETQYF.

This rearrangement joins TRBV18 to TRBJ2-2; 7 bases match TRBD1. CDR3 length equals 15 residues. The trim removed 3 bases at V and 7 bases at J, leaving 8 bases unmatched. Germline V lookup: CDR1 KGHSH, CDR2 LQKENI. The CDR3 reads CASSPRQGSGGELFF. The DNA for the CDR3 is TGTGCCAGCTCACCGAGACAGGGCAGTGGCGGGGAGCTGTTTTTT.

This clone appeared a few times. V and J are TRBV5-1 and TRBJ1-1; D gene unclear. CDR3 length: 14 amino acids. Germline V CDR1 and CDR2: SGHRS, YFSETQ. V dropped 0 bases and J dropped 1 base, with 7 bases sitting between them. The CDR3 sequence: CASSLGVGNTEAFF. Written as DNA, the CDR3 is TGCGCCAGCAGCTTGGGAGTTGGGAACACTGAAGCTTTCTTT.

This clone appeared a few times. The chain is built from TRBV27 and TRBJ1-1; D unclear. Germline V CDR1 and CDR2: MNHEY, SMNVEV (reference sequence). V lost 2 bases and J lost 9, with 16 bases in between. The CDR3 extends over 14 amino acids. CDR3 bases: TGTGCCAGCAGTTTAAGGCGGGGAGGTGATAAAGCTTTCTTT. Translation gives CASSLRRGGDKAFF.

Notes on this clone: This same CDR3 is encoded by further DNA sequences in the sample. This chain uses TRBV27 with TRBJ1-2; D is possibly TRBD1 (5 bases). CDR3 length equals 13 residues. Germline CDR1 MNHEY, CDR2 SMNVEV (reference sequence). Between the trimmed V and J ends, which lost 2 bases and 2 bases, there was a span of 6 bases. This chain's CDR3 is CASSLKGNYGYTF. The CDR3 DNA reads TGTGCCAGCAGTTTAAAGGGGAACTATGGCTACACCTTC.